The 26 T cell receptor beta chains below come from one sample, sequenced in a study of T cell changes during pregnancy in multiple sclerosis. The data were produced by immunoSEQ multiplex PCR, yet TCRdb's version contains in-frame clones alone and is incomplete. This table has over 50,000 clones, about 90% appearing once. The input for sequencing was CD4+ T cells from peripheral blood mononuclear cells, taken after pregnancy. The receptors come from a female donor with multiple sclerosis, enrolled in a pregnancy study.

This chain links TRBV28 with TRBJ2-1; D is undetermined. V lost 5 bases, J lost 4 bases, and 3 bases lay in between. Germline V lookup: CDR1 MDHEN, CDR2 SYDVKM. This CDR3 is 11 amino acids long. CDR3 DNA sequence: TGTGCCAGCAGTCCGTACAATGAGCAGTTCTTC. Translation gives CASSPYNEQFF.

The chain combines TRBV12-5 with TRBJ1-4; the match to TRBD1 covers 7 bases. Germline V gives CDR1 LGHNT, CDR2 FRNRAP. Germline trimming cut 6 bases from V and 5 bases from J; bases unmatched to any gene: 6. This CDR3 has 14 residues. DNA of the CDR3: TGTGCTAGTGGCCCTGGGACAGTGAATGAAAAACTGTTTTTT. Amino acid sequence: CASGPGTVNEKLFF. Full variable domain (remainder filled in from reference TRBV12-5 and TRBJ1-4): DARVTQTPRHKVTEMGQEVTMRCQPILGHNTVFWYRQTMMQGLELLAYFRNRAPLDDSGMPKDRFSAEMPDATLATLKIQPSEPRDSAVYFCASGPGTVNEKLFFGSGTQLSVL.

The chain's CDR3 is CASSELNSHYGYTF. DNA for the CDR3: TGTGCCAGCAGTGAATTGAACAGCCACTATGGCTACACCTTC. The chain couples TRBV6-1 to TRBJ1-2; D is uncertain. The CDR3 is made up of 14 amino acids. Germline CDR1 MNHNS, CDR2 SASEGT. Trimming removed 2 bases at V and 3 bases at J, with 10 bases between.

The chain links TRBV6-1 to TRBJ2-7; D is undetermined. V dropped 1 base and J dropped 4 bases, with 5 bases sitting between them. This CDR3 contains 12 residues. Germline CDR1 reads MNHNS; CDR2 reads SASEGT. The CDR3 DNA reads as TGTGCCAGCAGTGAAGTCCATTACGAGCAGTACTTC. It encodes CASSEVHYEQYF.

CDR3 sequence (DNA): TGTGCCAGTAGTTCTCGGGGGGAGTCGGAGACCCAGTACTTC. It specifies CASSSRGESETQYF. This sequence joins TRBV19 and TRBJ2-5, with 7 bases matching TRBD2. Germline V lookup: CDR1 LNHDA, CDR2 SQIVND (reference sequence). With V trimmed by 5 bases and J by 5 bases, 8 bases remained unmatched. This CDR3 is built from 14 residues.

This rearrangement joins TRBV7-2 to TRBJ2-7, with TRBD2 matching 10 bases. Unmatched junction bases numbered 9, after V lost 4 bases and J lost 6 bases. This CDR3 contains 15 residues. Germline-derived CDR1 and CDR2 are SGHTA and FQGNSA. CDR3 DNA: TGTGCCAGCAGCTACCTCCTAGCGGGGGCAAGCGAGCAGTACTTC. Translation gives CASSYLLAGASEQYF.

The chain combines TRBV28 with TRBJ2-1, with 9 bases that match TRBD2. From germline, CDR1 is MDHEN and CDR2 SYDVKM. The CDR3 covers 20 residues. Trimming took 5 bases from V and 0 from J; bases not matched to a gene: 17. In nucleotides, the CDR3 is TGTGCCAGCAGTAGTGCCTCCGGAGCGGGAGGCCAAGCCTCCTACAATGAGCAGTTCTTC. Amino acids: CASSSASGAGGQASYNEQFF.

The chain combines TRBV7-8 with TRBJ2-5; D unresolved. V dropped 6 bases and J dropped 5 bases, with 7 bases sitting between them. CDR1 and CDR2 (germline): SGHVS, FQNEAQ. The CDR3 is made up of 11 amino acids. The CDR3: CASSRLETQYF. The CDR3 coding sequence is TGTGCCAGCAGTCGTCTGGAGACCCAGTACTTC.

This chain uses TRBV29-1 with TRBJ2-1; weak D call: TRBD2 (6 bases). Germline CDR1 and CDR2: SQVTM and ANQGSEA. V was pared by 3 bases and J by 8 bases, with 11 bases between. The CDR3 sequence is 12 residues long. CDR3 in amino acids: CSVEEGPYEQFF. The CDR3, as DNA: TGCAGCGTTGAGGAGGGCCCCTATGAGCAGTTCTTC.

This sequence joins TRBV19 and TRBJ2-2; D unclear. Germline lookup yields CDR1 LNHDA and CDR2 SQIVND (reference sequence). The CDR3 runs 14 residues. V gave up 6 bases and J gave up 4 bases, with 12 bases separating them. The CDR3 sequence is CASRRVRPTGELFF. CDR3 DNA sequence: TGTGCCAGTAGGCGAGTTCGCCCCACCGGGGAGCTGTTTTTT.

This clone was observed once. The rearrangement uses TRBV7-8 and TRBJ2-1, with 10 positions matching TRBD1. V lost 5 bases and J lost 6; bases outside the gene matches: 4. Germline loops: CDR1 SGHVS, CDR2 FQNEAQ. The CDR3 is 14 residues long. CDR3 nucleotides: TGTGCCAGCAGCGCCAGGACAGGGGGCAATGAGCAGTTCTTC. Translating it yields CASSARTGGNEQFF.

This sequence joins TRBV6-6 and TRBJ2-2; a possible D gene is TRBD2 (5 bases). The CDR3 runs to 12 residues. Trimming took 6 bases from V and 8 from J, leaving 10 bases between them. Germline CDR1 reads MNHNY; CDR2 reads SVGAGI (reference sequence). The CDR3 nucleotides are TGTGCCAGCAGAGATTGGAGGGGGGAGCTGTTTTTT. Translating gives CASRDWRGELFF.

CDR3 protein: CASSRLQPTEAFF. The CDR3 DNA reads as TGTGCCAGCAGTCGACTACAACCGACTGAAGCTTTCTTT. The chain employs TRBV6-5 and TRBJ1-1; D uncertain. The ends were cut back, 5 bases at V and 5 bases at J, with 12 bases in the middle. CDR1 MNHEY and CDR2 SVGAGI come from the germline V gene. The length of the CDR3 is 13 residues.

The chain links TRBV7-2 to TRBJ1-4; no firm D call. CDR1 is SGHTA and CDR2 is FQGNSA in the germline V gene. The CDR3 runs 15 residues. Trimming took 3 bases from V and 7 from J, leaving 15 bases between them. The DNA of the CDR3 is TGTGCCAGCAGCTTTTCCGGTCGATTGAGTGAAAAACTGTTTTTT. Protein: CASSFSGRLSEKLFF. The full variable domain, rest sourced from reference TRBV7-2 and TRBJ1-4, is GAGVSQSPSNKVTEKGKDVELRCDPISGHTALYWYRQSLGQGLEFLIYFQGNSAPDKSGLPSDRFSAERTGGSVSTLTIQRTQQEDSAVYLCASSFSGRLSEKLFFGSGTQLSVL.

The chain links TRBV7-2 to TRBJ1-3; no clear D gene. Germline CDR1 is SGHTA and CDR2 is FQGNSA. Deletions cut 5 bases from V and 4 bases from J, with 15 bases between. This CDR3 spans 15 amino acids. The DNA of the CDR3 is TGTGCCAGCAGCCCCGAGAGGGTTTGGGGAAACACCATATATTTT. Translation: CASSPERVWGNTIYF.

This chain uses TRBV7-4 with TRBJ1-5; 11 bases line up with TRBD1. The germline gives CDR1 SGHVT, CDR2 SQSDAQ. The CDR3 covers 19 residues. Trimming cost V 6 bases and J 1 base; bases outside gene matches: 14. For the CDR3, the DNA is TGTGCCAGCAGATACTCCGGGACAGGGGGGGTGGTAAGCAATCAGCCCCAGCATTTT. It is translated as CASRYSGTGGVVSNQPQHF.

The chain joins TRBV18 to TRBJ1-3, with D tentatively TRBD1 (5 bases). Per the germline V gene, CDR1 is KGHSH and CDR2 is LQKENI. The CDR3 runs to 18 residues. V lost 2 bases, J lost 0 bases, and 17 bases lay in between. CDR3 nucleotide sequence: TGTGCCAGCTCACCATCGGGGCCGGGGACTGGCTCTGGAAACACCATATATTTT. Translating gives CASSPSGPGTGSGNTIYF.

The V gene is TRBV19, the J gene TRBJ1-1, with a possible D match to TRBD1 (5 bases). The V end was cut by 2 bases, the J end by 11 bases, with 12 bases between. The CDR3 runs to 12 residues. Germline V gene lookup returns CDR1 LNHDA and CDR2 SQIVND (reference sequence). CDR3 nucleotides: TGTGCCAGTAGTATATTGGGGGGTACGGCTTTCTTT. Protein product: CASSILGGTAFF.

The chain has TRBV19 and TRBJ2-3; 9 nucleotides agree with TRBD2. The V and J ends lost 2 bases and 4 bases, in that order; junction bases with no gene match: 10. Germline V CDR1 and CDR2: LNHDA, SQIVND (reference sequence). This CDR3 spans 17 amino acids. The CDR3 spells CASSILSGGRAADTQYF. In DNA, the CDR3 is TGTGCCAGTAGTATACTCTCGGGCGGGAGGGCGGCAGATACGCAGTATTTT.

CDR3 in DNA: TGTGCCAGCAGTGAAGGGGGCGCAAACACTGAAGCTTTCTTT. This sequence encodes CASSEGGANTEAFF. The J gene is TRBJ1-1, the V gene TRBV6-1; a possible D gene is TRBD1 (5 bases). V was pared by 1 base and J by 2 bases, with 8 bases between. The CDR3 totals 14 residues. From germline, CDR1 is MNHNS and CDR2 SASEGT.

The rearrangement joins TRBV9 to TRBJ2-5; TRBD2 aligns across 9 bases. Trimming removed 1 base from V and 2 bases from J; junction bases left unmatched: 3. The CDR3 contains 15 residues. Germline V lookup: CDR1 SGDLS, CDR2 YYNGEE. As DNA, the CDR3 is TGTGCCAGCAGCGTACTAGCGGGGTTTCAAGAGACCCAGTACTTC. Its protein is CASSVLAGFQETQYF.

The chain links TRBV19 to TRBJ2-1; TRBD1 matches 10 bases. This CDR3 contains 13 residues. Trimming took 6 bases from V and 7 from J; bases not matched to a gene: 3. CDR1 is LNHDA and CDR2 is SQIVND in the germline V gene (reference sequence). Written as DNA, the CDR3 is TGTGCCAGTAGCCCGGACAGGGGGAATGAGCAGTTCTTC. As protein: CASSPDRGNEQFF.

In its sample, this clone was seen once. The chain employs TRBV14 and TRBJ2-7; D perhaps matches TRBD2 (5 bases). This CDR3 has 13 amino acids. Deletions cut 0 bases from V and 4 bases from J, with 7 bases between. Per germline, CDR1 SGHDN and CDR2 FVKESK. The CDR3 bases are TGTGCCAGCAGCCAAGATGGGAGATACGAGCAGTACTTC. Translating gives CASSQDGRYEQYF.

The V call is TRBV4-3, the J call TRBJ2-1; TRBD2 aligns across 9 bases. CDR1 and CDR2 from the germline V gene are LGHNA and YSLEER. The CDR3 length is 17 residues. Trimming removed 0 bases from V and 2 bases from J; junction bases left unmatched: 5. CDR3 nucleotide sequence: TGCGCCAGCAGCCAAGATGGGGGACTAGCCCCCTACAATGAGCAGTTCTTC. Its translation: CASSQDGGLAPYNEQFF.

The V and J genes are TRBV30 and TRBJ2-7; TRBD2 aligns across 14 bases. The V segment lost 4 bases and the J segment 0 bases; nucleotides outside the gene matches: 2. CDR1 is GTSNPN and CDR2 is SVGIG in the germline V gene (reference sequence). The CDR3 has 15 amino acids. The CDR3 is CAWKGTSGSSYEQYF. CDR3 in DNA: TGTGCCTGGAAGGGGACTAGCGGGAGCTCCTACGAGCAGTACTTC.

This chain joins TRBV20-1 and TRBJ2-1; D might be TRBD1 (5 bases). Trimming stripped 6 bases from V and 4 bases from J, with 7 bases between. There are 11 residues in the CDR3. The germline CDR1 and CDR2 sequences are DFQATT and SNEGSKA (reference sequence). CDR3 protein: CSADNYNEQFF. CDR3 DNA: TGCAGTGCGGACAATTACAATGAGCAGTTCTTC.